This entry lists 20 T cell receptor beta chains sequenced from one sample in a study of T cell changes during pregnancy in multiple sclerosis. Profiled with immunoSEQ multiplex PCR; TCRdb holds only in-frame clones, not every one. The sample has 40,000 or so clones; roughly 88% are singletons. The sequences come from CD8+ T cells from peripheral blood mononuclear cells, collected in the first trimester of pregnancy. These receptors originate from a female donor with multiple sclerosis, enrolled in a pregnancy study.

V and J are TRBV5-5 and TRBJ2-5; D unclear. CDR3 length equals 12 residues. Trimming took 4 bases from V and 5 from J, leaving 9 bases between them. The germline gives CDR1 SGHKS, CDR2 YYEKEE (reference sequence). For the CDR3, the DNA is TGTGCCAGCAGCCGAGATTACGAGACCCAGTACTTC. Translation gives CASSRDYETQYF.

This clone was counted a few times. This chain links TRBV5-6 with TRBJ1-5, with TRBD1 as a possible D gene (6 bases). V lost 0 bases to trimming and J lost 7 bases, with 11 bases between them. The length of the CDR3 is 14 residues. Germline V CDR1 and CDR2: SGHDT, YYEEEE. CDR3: CASSLGAGVQPQHF. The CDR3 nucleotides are TGTGCCAGCAGCTTGGGGGCAGGGGTCCAGCCCCAGCATTTT.

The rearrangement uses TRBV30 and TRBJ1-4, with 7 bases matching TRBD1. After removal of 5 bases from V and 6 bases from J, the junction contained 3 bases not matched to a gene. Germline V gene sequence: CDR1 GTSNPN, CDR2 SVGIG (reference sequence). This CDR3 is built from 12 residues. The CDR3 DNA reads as TGTGCCTGGCAGGGGGTAGATGAAAAACTGTTTTTT. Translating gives CAWQGVDEKLFF.

The CDR3 region is CASSLESRDLYTDTQYF. For the CDR3, the DNA is TGTGCCAGCAGCTTAGAGAGCCGAGACTTATACACAGATACGCAGTATTTT. V gene TRBV7-2 combines with J gene TRBJ2-3; D remains unclear. This CDR3 is built from 17 residues. Germline CDR1 is SGHTA and CDR2 is FQGNSA. The V end lost 1 base, the J end lost 2 bases, and 16 bases lay between the germline ends.

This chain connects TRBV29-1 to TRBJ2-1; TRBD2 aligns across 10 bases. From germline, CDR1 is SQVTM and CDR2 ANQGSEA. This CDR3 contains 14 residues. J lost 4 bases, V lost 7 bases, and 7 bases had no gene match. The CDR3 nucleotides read TGCAGCGCCCGAGGACTAGCGGCGTACAATGAGCAGTTCTTC. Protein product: CSARGLAAYNEQFF.

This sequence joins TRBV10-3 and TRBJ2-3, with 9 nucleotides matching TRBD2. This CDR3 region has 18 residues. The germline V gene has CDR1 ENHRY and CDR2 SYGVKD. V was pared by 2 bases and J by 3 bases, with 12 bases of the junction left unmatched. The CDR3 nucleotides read TGTGCCATCAGTGAGCCCTCACCTAGCGGGGAGGGGACAGATACGCAGTATTTT. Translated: CAISEPSPSGEGTDTQYF.

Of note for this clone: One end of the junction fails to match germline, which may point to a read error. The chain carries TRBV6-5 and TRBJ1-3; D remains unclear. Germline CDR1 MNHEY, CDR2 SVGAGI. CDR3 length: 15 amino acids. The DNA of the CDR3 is TGTGCCAGCAGTGACTCCCTAAACTCTGGAAACACCATATATTTT. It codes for CASSDSLNSGNTIYF.

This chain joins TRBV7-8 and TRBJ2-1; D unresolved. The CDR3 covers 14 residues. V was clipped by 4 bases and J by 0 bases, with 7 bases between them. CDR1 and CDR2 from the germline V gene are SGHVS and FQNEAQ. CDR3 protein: CASSSKSSYNEQFF. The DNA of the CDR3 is TGTGCCAGCAGCTCAAAGAGCTCCTACAATGAGCAGTTCTTC. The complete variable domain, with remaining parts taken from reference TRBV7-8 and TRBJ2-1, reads GAGVSQSPRYKVAKRGQDVALRCDPISGHVSLFWYQQALGQGPEFLTYFQNEAQLDKSGLPSDRFFAERPEGSVSTLKIQRTQQEDSAVYLCASSSKSSYNEQFFGPGTRLTVL.

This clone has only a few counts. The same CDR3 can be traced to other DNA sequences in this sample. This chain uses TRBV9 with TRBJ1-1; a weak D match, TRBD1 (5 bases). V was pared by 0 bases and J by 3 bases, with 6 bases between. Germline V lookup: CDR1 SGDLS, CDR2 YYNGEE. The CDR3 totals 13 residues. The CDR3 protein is CASSVGGDTEAFF. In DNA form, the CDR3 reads TGTGCCAGCAGCGTAGGGGGGGACACTGAAGCTTTCTTT.

The CDR3 is CASSSHRSEAFF. For the CDR3, the DNA is TGTGCCAGCAGCTCTCATCGGTCCGAAGCTTTCTTT. The chain employs TRBV7-9 and TRBJ1-1; no firm D call. V dropped 4 bases and J dropped 8 bases, with 11 bases sitting between them. Germline V gene data show CDR1 as SEHNR and CDR2 as FQNEAQ (reference sequence). This CDR3 is built from 12 residues.

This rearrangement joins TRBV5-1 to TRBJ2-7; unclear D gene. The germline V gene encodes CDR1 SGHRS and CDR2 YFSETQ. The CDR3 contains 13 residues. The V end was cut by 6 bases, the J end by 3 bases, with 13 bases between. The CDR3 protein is CASTPLIYYEQYF. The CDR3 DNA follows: TGCGCCAGCACGCCCCTTATCTACTACGAGCAGTACTTC.

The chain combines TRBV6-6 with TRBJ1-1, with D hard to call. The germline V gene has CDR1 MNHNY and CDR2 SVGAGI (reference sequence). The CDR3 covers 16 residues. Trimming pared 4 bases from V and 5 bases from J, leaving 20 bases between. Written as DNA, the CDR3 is TGTGCCAGCAGTTCTTTCTCCGGAGCAGGCGGGACTGAAGCTTTCTTT. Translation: CASSSFSGAGGTEAFF.

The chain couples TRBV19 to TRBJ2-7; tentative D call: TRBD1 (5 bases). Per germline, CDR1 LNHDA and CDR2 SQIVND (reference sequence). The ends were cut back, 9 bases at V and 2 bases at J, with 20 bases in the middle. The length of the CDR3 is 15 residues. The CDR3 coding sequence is TGTGCCAGCACATCAGGGTTTGCCACTACCTACGAGCAGTACTTC. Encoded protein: CASTSGFATTYEQYF. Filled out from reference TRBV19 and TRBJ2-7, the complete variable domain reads DGGITQSPKYLFRKEGQNVTLSCEQNLNHDAMYWYRQDPGQGLRLIYYSQIVNDFQKGDIAEGYSVSREKKESFPLTVTSAQKNPTAFYLCASTSGFATTYEQYFGPGTRLTVT.

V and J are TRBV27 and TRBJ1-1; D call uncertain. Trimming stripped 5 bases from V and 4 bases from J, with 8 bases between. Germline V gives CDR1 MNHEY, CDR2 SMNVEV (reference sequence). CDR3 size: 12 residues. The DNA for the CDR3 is TGTGCCAGCAGTACGGGTGGCACTGAAGCTTTCTTT. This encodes CASSTGGTEAFF.

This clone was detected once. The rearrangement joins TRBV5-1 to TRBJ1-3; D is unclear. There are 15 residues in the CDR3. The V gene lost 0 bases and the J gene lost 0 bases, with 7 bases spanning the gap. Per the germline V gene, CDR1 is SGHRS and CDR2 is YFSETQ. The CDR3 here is CASSLEGSSGNTIYF. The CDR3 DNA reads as TGCGCCAGCAGCTTGGAAGGGAGCTCTGGAAACACCATATATTTT.

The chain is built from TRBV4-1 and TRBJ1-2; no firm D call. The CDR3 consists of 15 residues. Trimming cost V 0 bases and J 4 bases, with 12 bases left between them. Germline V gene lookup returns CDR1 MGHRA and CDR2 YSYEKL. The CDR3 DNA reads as TGCGCCAGCAGCCAAGAGCCGGGGATAGCCTATGGCTACACCTTC. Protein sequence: CASSQEPGIAYGYTF.

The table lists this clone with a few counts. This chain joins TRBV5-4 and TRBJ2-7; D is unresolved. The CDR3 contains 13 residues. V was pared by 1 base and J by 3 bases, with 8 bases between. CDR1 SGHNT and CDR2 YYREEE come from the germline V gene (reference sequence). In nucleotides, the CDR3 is TGTGCCAGCAGCTTGAATGCAGGCTACGAGCAGTACTTC. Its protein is CASSLNAGYEQYF.

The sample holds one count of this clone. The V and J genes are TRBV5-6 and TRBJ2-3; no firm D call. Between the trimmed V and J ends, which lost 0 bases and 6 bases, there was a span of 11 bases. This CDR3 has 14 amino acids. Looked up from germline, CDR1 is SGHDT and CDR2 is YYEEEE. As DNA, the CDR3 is TGTGCCAGCAGCTTGGGCGGCGGAGCCGATACGCAGTATTTT. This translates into CASSLGGGADTQYF. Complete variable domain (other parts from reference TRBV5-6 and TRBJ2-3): DAGVTQSPTHLIKTRGQQVTLRCSPKSGHDTVSWYQQALGQGPQFIFQYYEEEERQRGNFPDRFSGHQFPNYSSELNVNALLLGDSALYLCASSLGGGADTQYFGPGTRLTVL.

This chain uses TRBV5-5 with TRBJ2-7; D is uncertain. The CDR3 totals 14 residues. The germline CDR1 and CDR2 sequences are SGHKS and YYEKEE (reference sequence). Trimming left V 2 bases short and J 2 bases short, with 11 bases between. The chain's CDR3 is CASSLEYSPYEQYF. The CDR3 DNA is TGTGCCAGCAGCTTAGAGTATTCTCCCTACGAGCAGTACTTC.

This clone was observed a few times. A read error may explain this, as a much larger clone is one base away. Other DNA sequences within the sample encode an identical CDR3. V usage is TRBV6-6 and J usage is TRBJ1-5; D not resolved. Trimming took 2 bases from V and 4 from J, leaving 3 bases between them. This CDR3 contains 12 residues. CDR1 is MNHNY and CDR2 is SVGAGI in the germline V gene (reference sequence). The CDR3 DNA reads TGTGCCAGCAGTTACCTAAATCAGCCCCAGCATTTT. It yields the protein CASSYLNQPQHF.